This T cell receptor beta chain was sequenced in a study of early T cells in non-severe SARS-CoV-2 infection. At least ten counts were recorded for this clonotype. Germline values: CDR1 SGHRS, CDR2 YFSETQ. The CDR3 loop spans 15 amino acids. J was trimmed by 6 bases and V by 4 bases; bases with no gene match: 9. TCRdb called the 5' RACE reads again in MiXCR, with one record for every CDR3 protein. The sample has roughly 51,000 distinct CDR3 sequences; approximately 7.6% are singletons. This sequence originates from an adult who was a healthcare worker with PCR-confirmed SARS-CoV-2 infection or an uninfected control (not recorded which). Sequencing was done on a sample of whole blood. This rearrangement joins TRBV5-1 to TRBJ1-4; 7 nucleotides agree with TRBD1. The CDR3 DNA reads TGCGCCAGCAGCCAAACGACAGGGAGATATGAAAAACTGTTTTTT. Translation gives CASSQTTGRYEKLFF.